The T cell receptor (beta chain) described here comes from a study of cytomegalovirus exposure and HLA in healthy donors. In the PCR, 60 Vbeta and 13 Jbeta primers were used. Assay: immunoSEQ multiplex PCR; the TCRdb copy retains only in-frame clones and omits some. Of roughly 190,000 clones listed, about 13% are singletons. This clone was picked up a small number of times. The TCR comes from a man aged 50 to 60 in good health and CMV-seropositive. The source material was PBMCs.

Written as DNA, the CDR3 is TGTGCCAGCAGCGTAGCTCGGGGGAGCACTGAAGCTTTCTTT. Its protein is CASSVARGSTEAFF. The chain recombines TRBV9 with TRBJ1-1, with D possibly TRBD1 on 5 matching bases. The CDR3 extends over 14 amino acids. Germline V gives CDR1 SGDLS, CDR2 YYNGEE. Trimming took 0 bases from V and 4 from J, leaving 10 bases between them.